A single sample gave rise to the 14 T cell receptor beta chains below, sequenced in a study of cytomegalovirus exposure and HLA in healthy donors (dated by TCRdb to the late 2010s). The library was produced with the immunoSEQ multiplex PCR assay. The multiplex PCR relied on a mix of 60 forward primers for TCR Vbeta segments and 13 reverse primers for TCR Jbeta segments. TCRdb provides this immuneACCESS table in a form limited to in-frame rearrangements. Some clones are lacking; in checked studies, under half of them reflect an unresolved V gene, and why the rest are absent is not known. This sample comprises more than 130,000 clones, about 80% of them detected only once. Roughly 4.5% of the sample rests with the top ten. Sequenced sample: PBMCs. All receptors derive from a man aged 35 to 55 in good health and CMV-seropositive.

This chain uses TRBV9 with TRBJ2-1; 7 bases are a match to TRBD2. V was clipped by 3 bases and J by 0 bases; unmatched bases: 3. This CDR3 region has 15 residues. The V gene's germline CDR1 is SGDLS and CDR2 YYNGEE. CDR3 amino acids: CASSARTSSYNEQFF. The DNA for the CDR3 is TGTGCCAGCAGCGCTAGGACTAGCTCCTACAATGAGCAGTTCTTC.

The rearrangement links TRBV21-1 to TRBJ2-7; TRBD2 is the table's D call and was not checked against the DNA. TRBV21-1 is tagged as a pseudogene. CDR3 length: 14 amino acids. The CDR3 DNA follows: TGTGCCAGCAGCAAGGGAGGACTCTCCTACGAGCAGTACTTC. Translated, it gives CASSKGGLSYEQYF.

The chain is built from TRBV14 and TRBJ2-7; 9 bases are shared with TRBD2. V lost 6 bases, J lost 6 bases, and 15 bases stayed unmatched. The CDR3 is made up of 16 amino acids. Germline V gene lookup returns CDR1 SGHDN and CDR2 FVKESK. The CDR3 loop reads CASSTLAGVIDGEQYF. The CDR3 DNA is TGTGCCAGCAGTACTTTAGCGGGAGTAATTGACGGCGAGCAGTACTTC.

The chain has TRBV2 and TRBJ2-1; 9 positions agree with TRBD2. The CDR3 has 14 amino acids. The ends lost 10 bases at V and 8 bases at J; junction bases unmatched: 12. Per the germline V gene, CDR1 is SNHLY and CDR2 is FYNNEI. The CDR3 loop reads CATTGGGALHEQFF. CDR3 coding DNA: TGTGCCACCACTGGCGGGGGGGCCCTACATGAGCAGTTCTTC.

The chain combines TRBV27 with TRBJ2-1; TRBD2 matches at 8 bases. CDR3 length: 16 residues. Trimming removed 4 bases from V and 2 bases from J; junction bases left unmatched: 7. Germline CDR1 reads MNHEY; CDR2 reads SMNVEV (reference sequence). The CDR3 bases are TGTGCCAGCAGTTCTCCTCTAGCGGGTGCCTACAATGAGCAGTTCTTC. Translating it yields CASSSPLAGAYNEQFF.

This clone was seen more than once but under ten times. The genes are TRBV6-5 and TRBJ2-7, with D possibly TRBD2 on 6 matching bases. The CDR3 has 16 amino acids. The V end lost 4 bases, the J end lost 4 bases, and 20 bases lay between the germline ends. Germline-derived CDR1 and CDR2 are MNHEY and SVGAGI. The CDR3 DNA reads as TGTGCCAGCAGTTCGGGACTTCCTTGGGCCGGGTACGAGCAGTACTTC. Protein product: CASSSGLPWAGYEQYF.

V usage is TRBV29-1 and J usage is TRBJ1-2; 9 bases map to TRBD1. The CDR3 totals 13 residues. After removal of 7 bases from V and 3 bases from J, the junction contained 6 bases not matched to a gene. Germline V gene lookup returns CDR1 SQVTM and CDR2 ANQGSEA. CDR3 region: CSGYRGLHYGYTF. CDR3 DNA sequence: TGCAGCGGATACAGGGGGCTTCACTATGGCTACACCTTC.

This chain uses TRBV29-1 with TRBJ1-3; D gene uncertain. CDR3 length equals 13 residues. CDR1 is SQVTM, CDR2 ANQGSEA, per germline. V was trimmed by 8 bases and J by 1 base, leaving 12 bases between them. The DNA for the CDR3 is TGCAGCTTCCAAGAGGGATCTGGAAACACCATATATTTT. Translation gives CSFQEGSGNTIYF.

V usage is TRBV19 and J usage is TRBJ2-3, with D uncertain. Germline CDR1 and CDR2: LNHDA and SQIVND (reference sequence). The V end was cut by 5 bases, the J end by 5 bases, with 8 bases between. The CDR3 extends over 12 amino acids. CDR3: CASSAIRDTQYF. The CDR3 region has the DNA TGTGCCAGTAGTGCGATTAGAGATACGCAGTATTTT. Drawing the rest from reference TRBV19 and TRBJ2-3, the complete variable domain is DGGITQSPKYLFRKEGQNVTLSCEQNLNHDAMYWYRQDPGQGLRLIYYSQIVNDFQKGDIAEGYSVSREKKESFPLTVTSAQKNPTAFYLCASSAIRDTQYFGPGTRLTVL.

The V call is TRBV2, the J call TRBJ2-5, with TRBD1 matching 7 bases. The germline V gene encodes CDR1 SNHLY and CDR2 FYNNEI. Unmatched junction bases numbered 4, after V lost 7 bases and J lost 2 bases. The CDR3 runs 13 residues. DNA for the CDR3: TGTGCCAGCACCCCGGGACAGCAAGAGACCCAGTACTTC. This gives the protein CASTPGQQETQYF.

This chain connects TRBV5-1 to TRBJ1-1; 8 bases are shared with TRBD1. Germline V gene lookup returns CDR1 SGHRS and CDR2 YFSETQ. J was trimmed by 6 bases and V by 0 bases; bases with no gene match: 7. CDR3 length: 15 residues. CDR3 sequence reads: CASSLVSGGGSEAFF. For the CDR3, the DNA is TGCGCCAGCAGCTTGGTGTCAGGGGGCGGATCTGAAGCTTTCTTT.

V usage is TRBV27 and J usage is TRBJ1-1, with D maybe TRBD1 (5 bases). This CDR3 is built from 14 residues. The germline V gene has CDR1 MNHEY and CDR2 SMNVEV (reference sequence). V dropped 6 bases and J dropped 7 bases, with 18 bases sitting between them. The chain's CDR3 is CASRLIGRGNEAFF. In nucleotides, the CDR3 is TGTGCCAGCAGACTGATAGGGAGGGGTAATGAAGCTTTCTTT.

The gene calls are TRBV5-1 and TRBJ2-4; 11 positions agree with TRBD1. V lost 3 bases and J lost 7; bases outside the gene matches: 3. The CDR3 has 14 amino acids. Germline values: CDR1 SGHRS, CDR2 YFSETQ. The CDR3 DNA follows: TGCGCCAGCAGCTGGACAGGGGGCGACAACATTCAGTACTTC. It yields the protein CASSWTGGDNIQYF. Variable domain in full (rest from reference TRBV5-1 and TRBJ2-4): KAGVTQTPRYLIKTRGQQVTLSCSPISGHRSVSWYQQTPGQGLQFLFEYFSETQRNKGNFPGRFSGRQFSNSRSEMNVSTLELGDSALYLCASSWTGGDNIQYFGAGTRLSVL.

The rearrangement joins TRBV11-2 to TRBJ1-1; D is perhaps TRBD1 (6 bases). Trimming stripped 6 bases from V and 3 bases from J, with 14 bases between. The CDR3 extends over 14 amino acids. CDR1 and CDR2 (germline): SGHAT, FQNNGV. The CDR3: CASRSQGRDTEAFF. The DNA of the CDR3 is TGTGCCAGCAGGTCTCAGGGGAGAGACACTGAAGCTTTCTTT.